The sequence of this T cell receptor beta chain was determined in a study of blood T cells in healthy people across ages. Study background: For every two T cells, template switching captured about one barcoded beta molecule.

The CDR3 consists of 13 residues. Germline V gene lookup returns CDR1 SNHLY and CDR2 FYNNEI. V was pared by 8 bases and J by 5 bases, with 8 bases of the junction left unmatched. In terms of origin and age, donors were healthy Caucasian individuals from Russia aged roughly 6 to 100. It was with a sample-barcoded 5' primer and a J-beta primer mix that a second PCR of roughly 6 to 11 cycles was run. A tag from a template-switch adaptor with 12 random nucleotides marked each cDNA molecule. TCRdb passed the 5' RACE reads through MiXCR, listing each CDR3 protein once. The table records over a million distinct CDR3 sequences, roughly 43% of them present only once.

V gene TRBV2 combines with J gene TRBJ2-5; 7 bases map to TRBD1. The TCR comes from a woman aged 18-35 years in good health. The sequencing input was blood. This CDR3 is CASFRQGYETQYF. As DNA, the CDR3 is TGTGCCAGCTTCAGACAGGGCTACGAGACCCAGTACTTC. Together with reference TRBV2 and TRBJ2-5, the CDR3 gives the full variable domain: EPEVTQTPSHQVTQMGQEVILRCVPISNHLYFYWYRQILGQKVEFLVSFYNNEISEKSEIFDDQFSVERPDGSNFTLKIRSTKLEDSAMYFCASFRQGYETQYFGPGTRLLVL.